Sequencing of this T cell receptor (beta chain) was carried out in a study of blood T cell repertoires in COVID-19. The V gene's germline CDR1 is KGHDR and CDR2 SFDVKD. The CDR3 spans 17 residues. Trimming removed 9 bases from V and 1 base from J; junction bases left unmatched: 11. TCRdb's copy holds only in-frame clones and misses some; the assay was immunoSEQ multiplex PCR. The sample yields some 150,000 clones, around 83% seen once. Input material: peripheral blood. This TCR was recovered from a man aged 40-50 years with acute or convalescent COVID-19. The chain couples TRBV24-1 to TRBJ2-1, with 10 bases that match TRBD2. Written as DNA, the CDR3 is TGTGCCACCTCGGGGCCTAGCGGGGGTTTTTCCTACAATGAGCAGTTCTTC. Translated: CATSGPSGGFSYNEQFF.